These 27 T cell receptor beta chains were all obtained from the same sample, sequenced in a study of shared clonotypes between healthy human individuals. Assay used: immunoSEQ multiplex PCR; TCRdb lists only in-frame clones, some missing. Of about 1,800,000 clones detected, approximately 94% appear once; the ten largest clones hold more than 0.95%. Naive CD8 cells, CD45RO-negative and positively selected for CCR7, excluded terminally differentiated effector memory CD45RA+ cells. Material for sequencing was naive CD8+ T cells sorted from blood. These receptors all stem from a man younger than 35 in good health.

The J gene is TRBJ2-7, the V gene TRBV5-1, with unresolved D. The length of the CDR3 is 14 residues. V was trimmed by 0 bases and J by 2 bases, leaving 9 bases between them. CDR1 and CDR2 (germline): SGHRS, YFSETQ. In DNA, the CDR3 is TGCGCCAGCAGCTTGGATGGGGATACCTACGAGCAGTACTTC. Protein product: CASSLDGDTYEQYF.

The chain has TRBV7-2 and TRBJ2-2; tentatively, D is TRBD1 (6 bases). Trimming removed 3 bases at V and 1 base at J, with 9 bases between. Germline V lookup: CDR1 SGHTA, CDR2 FQGNSA. The CDR3 extends over 15 amino acids. The CDR3 loop is CASSLRQVNTGELFF. The CDR3 DNA follows: TGTGCCAGCAGCTTGAGACAGGTGAACACCGGGGAGCTGTTTTTT.

This clone showed up just once. The CDR3 DNA is TGTGCCAGCAGCCCTACGGGGGCGAGCTATGGCTACACCTTC. Amino acids: CASSPTGASYGYTF. The chain has TRBV11-2 and TRBJ1-2; perhaps TRBD1 as D (6 bases). CDR3 size: 14 residues. V lost 5 bases to trimming and J lost 4 bases, with 14 bases between them. The germline V gene has CDR1 SGHAT and CDR2 FQNNGV. The whole variable domain, filled in from reference TRBV11-2 and TRBJ1-2, reads EAGVAQSPRYKIIEKRQSVAFWCNPISGHATLYWYQQILGQGPKLLIQFQNNGVVDDSQLPKDRFSAERLKGVDSTLKIQPAKLEDSAVYLCASSPTGASYGYTFGSGTRLTVV.

This clone was seen a single time. V is TRBV6-5 and J is TRBJ2-7; a possible D gene is TRBD1 (6 bases). The V gene's germline CDR1 is MNHEY and CDR2 SVGAGI. The CDR3 spans 14 residues. The V end lost 7 bases, the J end lost 3 bases, and 16 bases lay between the germline ends. Here the CDR3 reads CASTDPGHLYEQYF. CDR3 DNA: TGTGCCAGCACCGATCCGGGACACCTCTACGAGCAGTACTTC.

This clone showed up just once. Other DNA sequences in this specimen translate into the identical CDR3. The chain carries TRBV2 and TRBJ2-7; weak D call: TRBD2 (6 bases). Trimming shortened V by 5 bases and J by 4 bases, and 12 bases separated the two germline ends. The CDR3 spans 13 residues. Germline CDR1 is SNHLY and CDR2 is FYNNEI. The CDR3 DNA sequence: TGTGCCAGCAGTCCCGGGACTGCTTACGAGCAGTACTTC. It specifies CASSPGTAYEQYF.

This clone has more than one count but fewer than ten. The chain recombines TRBV2 with TRBJ1-5, with D uncertain. V gave up 5 bases and J gave up 5 bases, with 13 bases separating them. CDR3 length: 14 residues. Looked up from germline, CDR1 is SNHLY and CDR2 is FYNNEI. CDR3 in amino acids: CASSFGAGYQPQHF. The CDR3 nucleotides are TGTGCCAGCAGTTTTGGAGCCGGTTATCAGCCCCAGCATTTT.

This sequence joins TRBV29-1 and TRBJ2-2, with no clear D. Trimming pared 3 bases from V and 6 bases from J, leaving 14 bases between. The germline V gene encodes CDR1 SQVTM and CDR2 ANQGSEA. The CDR3 is made up of 14 amino acids. CDR3 loop: CSVEIGTSPGELFF. In DNA form, the CDR3 reads TGCAGCGTTGAGATCGGAACCTCACCCGGGGAGCTGTTTTTT.

V gene TRBV27 combines with J gene TRBJ1-1; tentatively, D is TRBD1 (6 bases). The V gene's germline CDR1 is MNHEY and CDR2 SMNVEV (reference sequence). V was pared by 3 bases and J by 6 bases, with 14 bases between. The CDR3 sequence is 14 residues long. In DNA, the CDR3 is TGTGCCAGCAGTTTGGGGGCAGGGGCTGCTGAAGCTTTCTTT. This codes for CASSLGAGAAEAFF.

The rearrangement links TRBV19 to TRBJ1-5; TRBD1 agrees at 8 bases. Germline values: CDR1 LNHDA, CDR2 SQIVND (reference sequence). Trimming removed 6 bases from V and 0 bases from J; junction bases left unmatched: 10. The CDR3 runs to 17 residues. The CDR3: CASSVGTGIYSNQPQHF. CDR3 bases: TGTGCCAGTAGCGTTGGGACAGGAATTTATAGCAATCAGCCCCAGCATTTT.

CDR3 loop: CASSFWTGGNTGELFF. DNA for the CDR3: TGCGCCAGCAGCTTCTGGACAGGGGGTAACACCGGGGAGCTGTTTTTT. The J gene is TRBJ2-2, the V gene TRBV5-1, with 10 bases that match TRBD1. The CDR3 runs to 16 residues. Unmatched junction bases numbered 3, after V lost 2 bases and J lost 2 bases. Germline V gene sequence: CDR1 SGHRS, CDR2 YFSETQ. Looking up the rest from reference TRBV5-1 and TRBJ2-2 gives the full variable domain: KAGVTQTPRYLIKTRGQQVTLSCSPISGHRSVSWYQQTPGQGLQFLFEYFSETQRNKGNFPGRFSGRQFSNSRSEMNVSTLELGDSALYLCASSFWTGGNTGELFFGEGSRLTVL.

The chain carries TRBV19 and TRBJ1-5; 11 bases agree with TRBD1. The trim removed 6 bases at V and 4 bases at J, leaving 2 bases unmatched. Germline CDR1 is LNHDA and CDR2 is SQIVND (reference sequence). The CDR3 runs 14 residues. The CDR3 DNA is TGTGCCAGTAGGGGACAGGGGGGTAATCAGCCCCAGCATTTT. As protein: CASRGQGGNQPQHF.

The rearrangement links TRBV7-6 to TRBJ2-7, with D possibly being TRBD2 (6 bases). CDR1 is SGHVS and CDR2 is FNYEAQ in the germline V gene. This CDR3 has 12 residues. Deletions cut 2 bases from V and 10 bases from J, with 12 bases between. The CDR3 reads CASSLPRGTQYF. CDR3 DNA: TGTGCCAGCAGCTTACCACGAGGGACTCAGTACTTC.

The V and J genes are TRBV6-1 and TRBJ2-7, with D unresolved. Germline V CDR1 and CDR2: MNHNS, SASEGT. The CDR3 extends over 14 amino acids. V was cut by 8 bases and J by 3 bases, with 17 bases left in between. CDR3 residues: CASSNPYFDYEQYF. CDR3 nucleotide sequence: TGTGCCAGCTCGAACCCCTACTTTGACTACGAGCAGTACTTC.

The rearrangement joins TRBV28 to TRBJ1-2; perhaps TRBD1 as D (6 bases). V lost 5 bases to trimming and J lost 2 bases, with 21 bases between them. The CDR3 is made up of 17 amino acids. CDR1 is MDHEN, CDR2 SYDVKM, per germline. The CDR3 nucleotides read TGTGCCAGCAGTCCTCGACGGGGGCGCGACGGGAACTATGGCTACACCTTC. It is translated as CASSPRRGRDGNYGYTF.

This rearrangement joins TRBV4-1 to TRBJ2-7; TRBD1 matches 9 bases. Germline V gene lookup returns CDR1 MGHRA and CDR2 YSYEKL. Trimming removed 0 bases from V and 3 bases from J; junction bases left unmatched: 9. This CDR3 has 17 amino acids. The CDR3 spells CASSQEASGTGFYEQYF. DNA for the CDR3: TGCGCCAGCAGCCAAGAGGCCTCTGGGACAGGGTTCTACGAGCAGTACTTC.

J is TRBJ2-7 and V is TRBV2, with no clear D. The CDR3 has 13 residues. CDR1 and CDR2 from the germline V gene are SNHLY and FYNNEI. Trimming took 7 bases from V and 2 from J, leaving 12 bases between them. In DNA, the CDR3 is TGTGCCAGCACCAGCTCCGCCACCTACGAGCAGTACTTC. The encoded protein is CASTSSATYEQYF.

The chain is built from TRBV11-2 and TRBJ2-7; 7 positions agree with TRBD1. Germline lookup yields CDR1 SGHAT and CDR2 FQNNGV. V shed 5 bases and J 3 bases; nucleotides not matched to a gene: 22. The CDR3 runs to 19 residues. The CDR3 spells CASSPSRGTGTDHHYEQYF. CDR3 sequence (DNA): TGTGCCAGCAGCCCATCCCGGGGTACCGGGACAGACCACCACTACGAGCAGTACTTC.

J is TRBJ2-7 and V is TRBV21-1; the table's D gene call, TRBD1, was not cross checked with the DNA. TRBV21-1 is marked as a pseudogene. The CDR3 has 17 residues. The CDR3 sequence is CASSKGHRDRGLYEQYF. CDR3 nucleotide sequence: TGTGCCAGCAGCAAAGGGCACCGGGACAGGGGGTTATACGAGCAGTACTTC.

V gene TRBV4-3 combines with J gene TRBJ2-5; 11 bases are a match to TRBD1. With the DNA end fitting TRBJ2-7 better, the J assignment may be wrong. This CDR3 region has 17 residues. Germline V gives CDR1 LGHNA, CDR2 YSLEER. CDR3 DNA: TGCGCCAGCAGCCAAGATTGGGACAGGGGGAAGCCCTACGAGCAGTACTTC. It codes for CASSQDWDRGKPYEQYF.

The chain joins TRBV19 to TRBJ2-3; D ambiguous. The CDR3 contains 12 residues. V gave up 8 bases and J gave up 4 bases, with 10 bases separating them. In germline, CDR1 is LNHDA, CDR2 SQIVND (reference sequence). This chain's CDR3 is CASAIGPDTQYF. In nucleotides, the CDR3 is TGTGCCAGTGCTATTGGGCCAGATACGCAGTATTTT.

This clone came up once. The rearrangement joins TRBV2 to TRBJ1-5, with TRBD1 identical over 7 bases. Germline CDR1 is SNHLY and CDR2 is FYNNEI. V shed 6 bases and J 6 bases; nucleotides not matched to a gene: 5. The CDR3 length is 13 residues. This chain's CDR3 is CASREGAGQPQHF. The CDR3 DNA reads TGTGCCAGCAGGGAGGGGGCCGGTCAGCCCCAGCATTTT.

The V gene is TRBV29-1, the J gene TRBJ2-1; 7 positions agree with TRBD2. The CDR3 is 13 amino acids. V was clipped by 4 bases and J by 6 bases; unmatched bases: 6. From germline, CDR1 is SQVTM and CDR2 ANQGSEA. CDR3 in DNA: TGCAGCGTTGTGACTAGCTCGTTCAATGAGCAGTTCTTC. Protein sequence: CSVVTSSFNEQFF.

Note on this clone: Distinct nucleotide sequences in the sample also encode this CDR3. This rearrangement joins TRBV5-6 to TRBJ2-7; D unclear. Germline values: CDR1 SGHDT, CDR2 YYEEEE. The CDR3 spans 14 residues. Trimming left V 0 bases short and J 0 bases short, with 7 bases between. The CDR3 reads CASSLGTVSYEQYF. CDR3 bases: TGTGCCAGCAGCTTGGGTACAGTCTCCTACGAGCAGTACTTC.

The chain combines TRBV6-1 with TRBJ2-7, with 10 bases identical to TRBD2. The V and J ends lost 6 bases and 7 bases, in that order; junction bases with no gene match: 21. CDR3 length equals 18 residues. Germline assignment: CDR1 MNHNS and CDR2 SASEGT. CDR3 protein: CASRETREPAGGPLEQYF. As DNA, the CDR3 is TGTGCCAGCAGGGAAACCAGGGAACCAGCGGGAGGGCCTCTTGAGCAGTACTTC.

The chain combines TRBV7-8 with TRBJ1-1, with D unresolved. Trimming took off 6 bases at V and 1 base at J, with 9 bases between the two ends. Germline values: CDR1 SGHVS, CDR2 FQNEAQ. The CDR3 contains 13 residues. The CDR3 sequence is CASSRLQNTEAFF. DNA of the CDR3: TGTGCCAGCAGTAGGCTACAGAACACTGAAGCTTTCTTT.

The V and J genes are TRBV6-5 and TRBJ1-2, with a weak D call TRBD1 (5 bases). The CDR3 has 15 amino acids. CDR1 is MNHEY, CDR2 SVGAGI, per germline. V lost 5 bases, J lost 2 bases, and 15 bases lay in between. CDR3 DNA: TGTGCCAGCAGTAATTCGGACACCCCAAACTATGGCTACACCTTC. It yields the protein CASSNSDTPNYGYTF.

The chain couples TRBV27 to TRBJ2-3; D possibly corresponds to TRBD1 (6 bases). Germline CDR1 MNHEY, CDR2 SMNVEV (reference sequence). CDR3 length: 14 residues. Trimming pared 5 bases from V and 4 bases from J, leaving 13 bases between. CDR3 bases: TGTGCCAGCAGTGTTACAGGGACCCCAGATACGCAGTATTTT. It specifies CASSVTGTPDTQYF.